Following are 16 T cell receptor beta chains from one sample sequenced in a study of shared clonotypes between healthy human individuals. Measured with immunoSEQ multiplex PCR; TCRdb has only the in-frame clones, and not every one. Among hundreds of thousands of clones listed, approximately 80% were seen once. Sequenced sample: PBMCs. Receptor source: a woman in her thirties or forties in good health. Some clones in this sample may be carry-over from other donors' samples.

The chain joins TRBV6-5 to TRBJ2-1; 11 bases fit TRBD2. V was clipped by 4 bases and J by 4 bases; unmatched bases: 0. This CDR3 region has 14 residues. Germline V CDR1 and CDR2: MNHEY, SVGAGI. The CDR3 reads CASSSSGRYNEQFF. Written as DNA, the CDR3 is TGTGCCAGCAGTTCTAGCGGGAGGTACAATGAGCAGTTCTTC.

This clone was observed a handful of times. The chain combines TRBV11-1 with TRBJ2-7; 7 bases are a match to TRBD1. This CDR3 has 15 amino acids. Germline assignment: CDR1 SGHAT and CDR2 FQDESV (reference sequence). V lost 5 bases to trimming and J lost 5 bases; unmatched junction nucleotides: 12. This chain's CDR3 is CASSITQYRGHEQYF. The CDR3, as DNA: TGTGCCAGCAGCATCACTCAATACAGGGGCCACGAGCAGTACTTC.

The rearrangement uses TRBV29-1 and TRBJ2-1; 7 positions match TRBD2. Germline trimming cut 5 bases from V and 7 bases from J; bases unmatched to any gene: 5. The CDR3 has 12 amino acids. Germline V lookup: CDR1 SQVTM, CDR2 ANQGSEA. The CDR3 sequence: CSVSGGGNEQFF. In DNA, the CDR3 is TGCAGCGTTTCGGGGGGTGGGAATGAGCAGTTCTTC.

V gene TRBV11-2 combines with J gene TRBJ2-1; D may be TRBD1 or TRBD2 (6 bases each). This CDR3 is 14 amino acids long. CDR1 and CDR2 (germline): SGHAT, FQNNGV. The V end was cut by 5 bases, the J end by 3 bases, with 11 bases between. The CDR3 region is CASSPGGGYNEQFF. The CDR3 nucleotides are TGTGCCAGCAGCCCCGGGGGCGGCTACAATGAGCAGTTCTTC.

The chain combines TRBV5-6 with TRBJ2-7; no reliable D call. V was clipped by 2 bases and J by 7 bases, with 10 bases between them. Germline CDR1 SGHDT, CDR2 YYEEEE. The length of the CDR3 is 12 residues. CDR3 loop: CASSFPGREQYF. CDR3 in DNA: TGTGCCAGCAGCTTTCCTGGGCGGGAGCAGTACTTC.

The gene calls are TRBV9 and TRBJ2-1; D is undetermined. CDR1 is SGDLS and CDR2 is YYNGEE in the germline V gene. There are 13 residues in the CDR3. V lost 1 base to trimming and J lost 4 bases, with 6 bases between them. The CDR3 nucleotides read TGTGCCAGCAGCGTACCTGGATACAATGAGCAGTTCTTC. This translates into CASSVPGYNEQFF.

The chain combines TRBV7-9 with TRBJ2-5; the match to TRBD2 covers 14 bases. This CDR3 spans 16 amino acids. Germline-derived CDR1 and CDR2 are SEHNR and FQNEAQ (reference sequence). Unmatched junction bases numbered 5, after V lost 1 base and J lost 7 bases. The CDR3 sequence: CASSLGVTSGRGTQYF. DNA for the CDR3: TGTGCCAGCAGCTTAGGAGTGACTAGCGGGAGGGGGACCCAGTACTTC.

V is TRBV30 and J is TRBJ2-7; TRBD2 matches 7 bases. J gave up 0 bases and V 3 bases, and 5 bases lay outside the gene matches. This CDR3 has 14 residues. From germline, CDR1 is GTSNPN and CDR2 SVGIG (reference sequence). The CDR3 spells CAWREPGGSYEQYF. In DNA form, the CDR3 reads TGTGCCTGGAGGGAGCCGGGGGGCTCCTACGAGCAGTACTTC.

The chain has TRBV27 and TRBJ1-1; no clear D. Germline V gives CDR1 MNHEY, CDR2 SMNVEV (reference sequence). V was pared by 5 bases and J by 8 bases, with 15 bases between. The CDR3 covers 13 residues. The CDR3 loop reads CASSLTRGTEAFF. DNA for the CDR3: TGTGCCAGCAGTCTAACGCGGGGTACAGAAGCTTTCTTT.

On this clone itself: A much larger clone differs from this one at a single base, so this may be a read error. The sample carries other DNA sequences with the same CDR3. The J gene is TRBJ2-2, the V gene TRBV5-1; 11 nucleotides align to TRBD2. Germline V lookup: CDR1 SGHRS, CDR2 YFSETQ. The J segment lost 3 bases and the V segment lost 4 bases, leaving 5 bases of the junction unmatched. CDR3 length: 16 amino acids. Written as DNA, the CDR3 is TGCGCCAGCAGCCCTGGACTAGCGGGCTACACCGGGGAGCTGTTTTTT. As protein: CASSPGLAGYTGELFF.

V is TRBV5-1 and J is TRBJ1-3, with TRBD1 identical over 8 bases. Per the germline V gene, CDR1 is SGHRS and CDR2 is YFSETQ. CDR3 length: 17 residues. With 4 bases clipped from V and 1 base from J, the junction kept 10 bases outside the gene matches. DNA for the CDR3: TGCGCCAGCAGCGTAGACCCAAACAGGGGGTCTGGAAACACCATATATTTT. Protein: CASSVDPNRGSGNTIYF.

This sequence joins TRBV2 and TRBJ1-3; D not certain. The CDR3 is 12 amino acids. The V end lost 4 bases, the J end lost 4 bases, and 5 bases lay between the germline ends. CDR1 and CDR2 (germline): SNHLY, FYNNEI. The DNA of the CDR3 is TGTGCCAGCAGTGTGCAGGGAAACACCATATATTTT. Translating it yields CASSVQGNTIYF. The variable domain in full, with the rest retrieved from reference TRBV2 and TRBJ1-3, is EPEVTQTPSHQVTQMGQEVILRCVPISNHLYFYWYRQILGQKVEFLVSFYNNEISEKSEIFDDQFSVERPDGSNFTLKIRSTKLEDSAMYFCASSVQGNTIYFGEGSWLTVV.

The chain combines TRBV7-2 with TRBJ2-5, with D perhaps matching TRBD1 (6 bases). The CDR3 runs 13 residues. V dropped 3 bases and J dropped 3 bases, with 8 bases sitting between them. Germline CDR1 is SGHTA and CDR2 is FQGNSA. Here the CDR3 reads CASSFNREETQYF. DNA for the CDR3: TGTGCCAGCAGCTTCAACAGGGAAGAGACCCAGTACTTC.

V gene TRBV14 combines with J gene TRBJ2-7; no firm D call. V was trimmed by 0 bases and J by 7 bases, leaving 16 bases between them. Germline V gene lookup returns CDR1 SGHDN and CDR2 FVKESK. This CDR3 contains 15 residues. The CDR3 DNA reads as TGTGCCAGCAGCCAAGACGGCCTACCCGTGGGGGAGCAGTACTTC. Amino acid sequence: CASSQDGLPVGEQYF.

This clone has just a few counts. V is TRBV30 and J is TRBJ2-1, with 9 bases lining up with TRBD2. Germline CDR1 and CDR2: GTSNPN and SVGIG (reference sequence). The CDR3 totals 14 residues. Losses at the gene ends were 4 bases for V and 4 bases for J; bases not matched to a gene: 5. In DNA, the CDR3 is TGTGCCTGGATGCCTAGCGGGATATACAATGAGCAGTTCTTC. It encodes CAWMPSGIYNEQFF.

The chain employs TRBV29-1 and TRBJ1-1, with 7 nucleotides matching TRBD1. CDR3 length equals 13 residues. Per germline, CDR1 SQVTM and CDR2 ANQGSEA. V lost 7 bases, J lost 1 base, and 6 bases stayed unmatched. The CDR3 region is CSASGTENTEAFF. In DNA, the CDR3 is TGCAGCGCCTCCGGGACAGAGAACACTGAAGCTTTCTTT.